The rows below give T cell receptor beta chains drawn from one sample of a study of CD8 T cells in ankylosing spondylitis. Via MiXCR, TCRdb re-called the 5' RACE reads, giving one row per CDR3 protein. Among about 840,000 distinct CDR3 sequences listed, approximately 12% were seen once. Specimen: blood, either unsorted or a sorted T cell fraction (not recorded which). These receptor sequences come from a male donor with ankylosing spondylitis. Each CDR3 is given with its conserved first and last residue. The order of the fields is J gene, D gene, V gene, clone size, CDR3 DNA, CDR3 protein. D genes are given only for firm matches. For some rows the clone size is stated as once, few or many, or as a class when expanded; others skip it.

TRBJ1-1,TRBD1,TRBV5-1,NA,TGCGCCAGCAGCTGGTGGGACAGGGAGAACACTGAAGCTTTCTTT,CASSWWDRENTEAFF
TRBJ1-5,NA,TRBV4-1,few,TGCGCCAGCAGCCCTCGGGTCTTCAATCAGCCCCAGCATTTT,CASSPRVFNQPQHF
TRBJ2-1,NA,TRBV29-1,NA,TGCAGCGTTGAACGGGGTCGGGGAGTACGGCCTGAGCAGTTCTTC,CSVERGRGVRPEQFF
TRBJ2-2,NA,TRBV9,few,TGTGCCAGCAGCGTAGGGACTGGTGGGGGCACCGGGGAGCTGTTTTTT,CASSVGTGGGTGELFF
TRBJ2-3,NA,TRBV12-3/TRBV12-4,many,TGTGCCAGCAGCCTGACTTGGGGTTCCGGCGGTACGCAGTATTTT,CASSLTWGSGGTQYF
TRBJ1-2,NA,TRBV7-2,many,TGTGCCAGCAGCTTAACGGGTGGGACATTCCGTGGCTACACCTTC,CASSLTGGTFRGYTF
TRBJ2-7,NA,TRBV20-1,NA,TGCAGTGCCCCGATCCAGCAGTCTTTCGAGCAGTACTTC,CSAPIQQSFEQYF
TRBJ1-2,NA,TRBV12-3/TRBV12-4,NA,TGTGCCAGCTCCCGGGGGAAGGACTATGGCTACACCTTC,CASSRGKDYGYTF
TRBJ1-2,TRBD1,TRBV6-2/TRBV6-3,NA,TGTGCCAGCAGAGGACAGGGGTCTGGTGGCTACACCTTC,CASRGQGSGGYTF
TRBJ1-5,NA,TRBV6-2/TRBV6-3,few,TGTGCCAGCACCCGGAATGGCATTAGCAATCAGCCCCAGCATTTT,CASTRNGISNQPQHF
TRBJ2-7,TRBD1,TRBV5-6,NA,TGTGCCAGCAAAAGGGACAGGACCTCCTACGAGCAGTACTTC,CASKRDRTSYEQYF
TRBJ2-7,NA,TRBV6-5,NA,TGTGCCAGCAGTTACTCCCGGACCCGGTACGAGCAGTACTTC,CASSYSRTRYEQYF
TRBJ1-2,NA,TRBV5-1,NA,TGCGCCAGGGAGAAGGGTAGAGCTAACTATGGCTACACCTTC,CAREKGRANYGYTF
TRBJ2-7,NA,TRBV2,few,TGTGCCAGCAGTGGCCGGGCCCTCTACGAGCAGTACTTC,CASSGRALYEQYF
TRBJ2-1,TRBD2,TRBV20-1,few,TGCAGTGCCCAAGGACTAGCGGGGTCAAATGAGCAGTTCTTC,CSAQGLAGSNEQFF
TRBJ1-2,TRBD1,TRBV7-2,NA,TGTGCCAGCAGCCGGGGACAGCTCTATGGCTACACCTTC,CASSRGQLYGYTF